This T cell receptor (beta chain) was recovered during a study of blood T cells in healthy people across ages. Study background: Capture via template switching afforded approximately one barcoded beta molecule per two T cells.

This clonotype was detected only a few times. The junction differs from germline at one of its ends, possibly a read error. The second PCR ran about 6 to 12 cycles with a sample-barcoded 5' primer and J-beta primers. TCRdb processed the 5' RACE reads anew with MiXCR; each CDR3 protein has one entry. The top ten clones hold 9% to 9.5% of a sample with fewer than 800,000 distinct CDR3 sequences, 25% of them seen once. This CDR3 has 15 residues. Germline V gene data show CDR1 as SEHNR and CDR2 as FQNEAQ (reference sequence). These data also formed part of another study, on T cells of mothers and their children. This second study notes: Each donor was one of three healthy Caucasian mothers or one of their six children. The whole RNA yield was converted to cDNA, about 1.4 ug per 15 ul.

Input material: blood. The genes are TRBV7-9 and TRBJ2-7; D may be TRBD1 (5 bases). The receptor's source is a boy younger than 18 in good health. CDR3 in DNA: TGTGCCAGTAGCTTTGGGGCCACGGGCTCCTACGAGCAGTACTTC. Its translation is CASSFGATGSYEQYF.